This T cell receptor (beta chain) is drawn from a study of response to subunit inactivated influenza vaccine. Whole-study findings and limits: Each seasonal influenza vaccination, the authors suggested, recruits few new T cells.

TCRdb re-analysed the RT-PCR reads in MiXCR, keeping a single row per CDR3 protein. Among around 480,000 distinct CDR3 sequences listed, about a tenth were seen once. A few counts support this clonotype. Its specificity is not known. The V and J ends lost 2 bases and 1 base respectively, with 15 bases between them. CDR1 MDHEN and CDR2 SYDVKM come from the germline V gene. The CDR3 totals 16 residues. Sequencing used PBMCs from blood, obtained around seven weeks after vaccination. The chain combines TRBV28 with TRBJ2-7; D call uncertain. The sequence came from a man aged 50 to 59 who received an inactivated influenza vaccine. Here the CDR3 DNA reads TGTGCCAGCAGTTTAGGGTTCGGTGGAACTTCCTACGAGCAGTACTTC. It specifies CASSLGFGGTSYEQYF.